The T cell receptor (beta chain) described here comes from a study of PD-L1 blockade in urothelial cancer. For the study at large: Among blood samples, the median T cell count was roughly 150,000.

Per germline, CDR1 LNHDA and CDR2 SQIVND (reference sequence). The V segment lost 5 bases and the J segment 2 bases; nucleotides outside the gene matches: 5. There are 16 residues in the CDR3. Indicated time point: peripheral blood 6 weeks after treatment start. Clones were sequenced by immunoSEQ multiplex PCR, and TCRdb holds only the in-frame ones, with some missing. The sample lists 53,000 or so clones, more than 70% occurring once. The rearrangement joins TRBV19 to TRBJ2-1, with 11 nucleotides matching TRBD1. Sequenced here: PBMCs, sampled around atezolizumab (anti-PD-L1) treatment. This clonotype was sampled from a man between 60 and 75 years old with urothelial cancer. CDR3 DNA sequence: TGTGCCAGTAGTCCCTGGACAGGGGGCCCCTACAATGAGCAGTTCTTC. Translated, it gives CASSPWTGGPYNEQFF.